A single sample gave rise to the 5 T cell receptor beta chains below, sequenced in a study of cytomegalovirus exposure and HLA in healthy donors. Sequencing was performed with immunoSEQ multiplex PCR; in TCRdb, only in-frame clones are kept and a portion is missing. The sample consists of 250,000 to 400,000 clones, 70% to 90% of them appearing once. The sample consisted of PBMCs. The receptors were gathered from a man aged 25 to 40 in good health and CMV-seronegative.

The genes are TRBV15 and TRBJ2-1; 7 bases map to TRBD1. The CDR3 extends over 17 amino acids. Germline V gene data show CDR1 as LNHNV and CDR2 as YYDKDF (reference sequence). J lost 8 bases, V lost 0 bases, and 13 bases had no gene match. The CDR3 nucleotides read TGTGCCACCAGCAGAGATCCCCCAGGGGGTTCGTGGGATGAGCAGTTCTTC. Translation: CATSRDPPGGSWDEQFF.

The CDR3 loop reads CASSGTSGGAKTTDEQYF. In DNA, the CDR3 is TGTGCCAGCAGCGGAACTAGCGGGGGGGCGAAGACGACGGACGAGCAGTACTTC. The gene calls are TRBV11-2 and TRBJ2-7; 13 positions match TRBD2. CDR3 length: 18 residues. Germline V gene sequence: CDR1 SGHAT, CDR2 FQNNGV. V was clipped by 5 bases and J by 5 bases; unmatched bases: 15.

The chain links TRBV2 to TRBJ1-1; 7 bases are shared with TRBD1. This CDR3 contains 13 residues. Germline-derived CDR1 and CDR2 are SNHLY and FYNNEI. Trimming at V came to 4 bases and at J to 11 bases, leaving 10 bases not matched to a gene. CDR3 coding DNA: TGTGCCAGCAGTGGCTCCAGGGGGGTGTATGCTTTCTTT. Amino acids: CASSGSRGVYAFF.

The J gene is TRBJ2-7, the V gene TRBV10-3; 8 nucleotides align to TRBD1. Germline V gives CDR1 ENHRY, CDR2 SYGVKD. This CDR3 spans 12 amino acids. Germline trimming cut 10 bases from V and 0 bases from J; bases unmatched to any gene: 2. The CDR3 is CATGTGSYEQYF. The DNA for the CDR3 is TGTGCCACCGGGACAGGCTCCTACGAGCAGTACTTC.

The CDR3 sequence: CASSAAETGGGGYTF. In DNA form, the CDR3 reads TGTGCCAGCAGCGCAGCCGAGACAGGGGGCGGCGGCTACACCTTC. The chain carries TRBV7-6 and TRBJ1-2, with 10 nucleotides matching TRBD1. The V segment lost 5 bases and the J segment 8 bases; nucleotides outside the gene matches: 11. Germline assignment: CDR1 SGHVS and CDR2 FNYEAQ. The CDR3 runs 15 residues.